Shown below are 19 T cell receptor beta chains from a single sample sequenced in a study of shared clonotypes between healthy human individuals. Clones were sequenced by immunoSEQ multiplex PCR, and TCRdb holds only the in-frame ones, with some missing. The profile shows over a million clones, about 80% of them singletons. The sample comprised memory CD4+ T cells from PBMCs. The subset is: CD45RA-negative fraction. The receptors derive from a man aged 18 to 29 in good health. Some clones in this sample may be carry-over from other donors' samples.

The V and J genes are TRBV6-6 and TRBJ2-5, with D possibly being TRBD1 (6 bases). V gave up 4 bases and J gave up 2 bases, with 11 bases separating them. CDR1 is MNHNY and CDR2 is SVGAGI in the germline V gene (reference sequence). The CDR3 loop spans 14 amino acids. CDR3 coding DNA: TGTGCCAGCAGTTTAACAGGGCTTCAAGAGACCCAGTACTTC. Translation: CASSLTGLQETQYF.

This clone turned up a few times. V is TRBV29-1 and J is TRBJ1-5; weak D call: TRBD1 (6 bases). The germline V gene encodes CDR1 SQVTM and CDR2 ANQGSEA. The CDR3 consists of 13 residues. The V and J ends lost 4 bases and 3 bases respectively, with 10 bases between them. CDR3 bases: TGCAGCGTTGGCAGGGGAGACAATCAGCCCCAGCATTTT. It is translated as CSVGRGDNQPQHF.

The rearrangement uses TRBV7-2 and TRBJ2-7, with 9 nucleotides matching TRBD2. This CDR3 has 17 residues. The ends lost 5 bases at V and 2 bases at J; junction bases unmatched: 13. Germline lookup yields CDR1 SGHTA and CDR2 FQGNSA. CDR3 nucleotides: TGTGCCAGCAGCACGGGGTGGGTAGCGGGGGCGACCTACGAGCAGTACTTC. It codes for CASSTGWVAGATYEQYF.

This clone has only a few counts. Distinct nucleotide sequences in the sample also encode this CDR3. In nucleotides, the CDR3 is TGTGCCAGCAGTTTCACAGATACGCAGTATTTT. Protein sequence: CASSFTDTQYF. The chain recombines TRBV28 with TRBJ2-3, with no clear D. V was clipped by 3 bases and J by 2 bases, with 0 bases between them. CDR3 length: 11 amino acids. Germline-derived CDR1 and CDR2 are MDHEN and SYDVKM.

This clone was picked up one time. The rearrangement uses TRBV5-1 and TRBJ2-3; TRBD2 matches at 7 bases. The CDR3 totals 16 residues. Germline V lookup: CDR1 SGHRS, CDR2 YFSETQ. V trimming: 6 bases; J trimming: 3 bases; junction bases outside the gene matches: 13. The CDR3 here is CASTQIWGGSTDTQYF. Here the CDR3 DNA reads TGCGCCAGCACCCAAATCTGGGGAGGGTCAACAGATACGCAGTATTTT.

The gene calls are TRBV27 and TRBJ1-2; 10 bases match TRBD1. The CDR3 extends over 15 amino acids. Germline V gene sequence: CDR1 MNHEY, CDR2 SMNVEV (reference sequence). Unmatched junction bases numbered 11, after V lost 5 bases and J lost 8 bases. Here the CDR3 reads CASSGLGTGEGGYTF. The CDR3 nucleotides are TGTGCCAGCAGTGGGCTAGGGACAGGGGAGGGAGGCTACACCTTC.

V usage is TRBV18 and J usage is TRBJ1-1; D remains unclear. CDR1 KGHSH and CDR2 LQKENI come from the germline V gene. Trimming removed 5 bases from V and 2 bases from J, with 9 bases in between. The CDR3 is 13 residues long. The CDR3 region is CASSSRFNTEAFF. CDR3 nucleotide sequence: TGTGCCAGCTCATCCCGTTTTAACACTGAAGCTTTCTTT.

V is TRBV28 and J is TRBJ1-4, with 9 bases aligning to TRBD1. With 5 bases clipped from V and 7 bases from J, the junction kept 11 bases outside the gene matches. From germline, CDR1 is MDHEN and CDR2 SYDVKM. This CDR3 region has 16 residues. CDR3 sequence (DNA): TGTGCCAGCAGTCCAGGGTTGGGGACAGGGAGTGAAAAACTGTTTTTT. It is translated as CASSPGLGTGSEKLFF.

This chain uses TRBV11-2 with TRBJ2-7; D unclear. Looked up from germline, CDR1 is SGHAT and CDR2 is FQNNGV. Trimming took off 0 bases at V and 0 bases at J, with 12 bases between the two ends. The CDR3 is 16 residues long. CDR3 residues: CASSLEPRGNSYEQYF. The CDR3 bases are TGTGCCAGCAGCTTAGAACCCCGCGGAAACTCCTACGAGCAGTACTTC.

The rearrangement joins TRBV18 to TRBJ2-3; 9 bases line up with TRBD2. CDR3 length: 16 residues. Germline V lookup: CDR1 KGHSH, CDR2 LQKENI. V shed 3 bases and J 3 bases; nucleotides not matched to a gene: 7. CDR3 loop: CASSPGTSLSTDTQYF. CDR3 nucleotides: TGTGCCAGCTCACCCGGGACTAGCTTGTCAACAGATACGCAGTATTTT.

V is TRBV2 and J is TRBJ1-4; no firm D call. The CDR3 extends over 17 amino acids. V lost 5 bases, J lost 2 bases, and 18 bases lay in between. Germline values: CDR1 SNHLY, CDR2 FYNNEI. The CDR3 DNA is TGTGCCAGCAGTCCCCCGTGGGCCCCAAGGACTAATGAAAAACTGTTTTTT. This encodes CASSPPWAPRTNEKLFF.

This chain links TRBV6-6 with TRBJ2-2; 10 nucleotides match TRBD2. CDR1 is MNHNY, CDR2 SVGAGI, per germline (reference sequence). V trimming: 4 bases; J trimming: 7 bases; junction bases outside the gene matches: 9. The CDR3 is 16 amino acids. CDR3 region: CASSSPLAGEDGELFF. The DNA of the CDR3 is TGTGCCAGCAGTTCCCCTCTAGCGGGAGAAGACGGGGAGCTGTTTTTT.

The chain joins TRBV5-4 to TRBJ2-5; 11 bases fit TRBD2. V was pared by 4 bases and J by 5 bases, with 16 bases of the junction left unmatched. The CDR3 extends over 18 amino acids. The V gene's germline CDR1 is SGHNT and CDR2 YYREEE (reference sequence). The CDR3 nucleotides read TGTGCCAGCAGCCAATCCGGACTAGCGGGTACCTTGGGGGAGACCCAGTACTTC. Protein: CASSQSGLAGTLGETQYF. Full variable domain (missing parts from reference TRBV5-4 and TRBJ2-5): ETGVTQSPTHLIKTRGQQVTLRCSSQSGHNTVSWYQQALGQGPQFIFQYYREEENGRGNFPPRFSGLQFPNYSSELNVNALELDDSALYLCASSQSGLAGTLGETQYFGPGTRLLVL.

This chain joins TRBV7-2 and TRBJ2-2; perhaps TRBD2 as D (5 bases). Trimming stripped 5 bases from V and 1 base from J, with 11 bases between. Germline V CDR1 and CDR2: SGHTA, FQGNSA. The CDR3 is made up of 15 amino acids. The CDR3 coding sequence is TGTGCCAGCAGCGCCTACACTAGGAACACCGGGGAGCTGTTTTTT. Residues: CASSAYTRNTGELFF.

This clone was detected a few times. Additional DNA sequences in this sample encode the identical CDR3. The chain carries TRBV30 and TRBJ2-5, with 7 bases identical to TRBD2. The CDR3 contains 12 residues. V shed 0 bases, J shed 5 bases, and the junction held 0 bases outside the gene matches. Germline V gene data show CDR1 as GTSNPN and CDR2 as SVGIG (reference sequence). The CDR3 DNA reads TGTGCCTGGAGTGTGGGGGGGGAGACCCAGTACTTC. This codes for CAWSVGGETQYF.

Only a few counts were recorded for this clone. The rearrangement joins TRBV9 to TRBJ2-6; possibly TRBD2 for D (6 bases). V lost 0 bases to trimming and J lost 4 bases, with 11 bases between them. This CDR3 has 16 amino acids. Germline CDR1 and CDR2: SGDLS and YYNGEE. The CDR3 DNA reads as TGTGCCAGCAGCGTAGCCCCGGGGGTGGGGGCCAACGTCCTGACTTTC. Its translation is CASSVAPGVGANVLTF. The entire variable domain, with the rest obtained from reference TRBV9 and TRBJ2-6, is as follows: DSGVTQTPKHLITATGQRVTLRCSPRSGDLSVYWYQQSLDQGLQFLIQYYNGEERAKGNILERFSAQQFPDLHSELNLSSLELGDSALYFCASSVAPGVGANVLTFGAGSRLTVL.

The V gene is TRBV5-1, the J gene TRBJ1-5; D unresolved. The CDR3 sequence is 15 residues long. Deletions cut 5 bases from V and 2 bases from J, with 14 bases between. CDR1 SGHRS and CDR2 YFSETQ come from the germline V gene. The CDR3 nucleotides read TGCGCCAGCAGGGGTACACTGATGGGCAATCAGCCCCAGCATTTT. This encodes CASRGTLMGNQPQHF.

The genes are TRBV28 and TRBJ1-4; D is undetermined. Between the trimmed V and J ends, which lost 3 bases and 7 bases, there was a span of 6 bases. CDR1 is MDHEN, CDR2 SYDVKM, per germline. This CDR3 spans 12 amino acids. The CDR3 coding sequence is TGTGCCAGCAGTTTTATTGGTGAAAAACTGTTTTTT. It is translated as CASSFIGEKLFF.

About this clone itself: Given a far larger clone just one base away, this is likely a sequencing read error. The V and J genes are TRBV2 and TRBJ1-4; tentatively, D is TRBD1 (6 bases). Germline loops: CDR1 SNHLY, CDR2 FYNNEI. This CDR3 contains 14 residues. CDR3 in DNA: TGTGCCAGCAGTGACAGGGGAACTAATGAAAAACCGTTTTTT. It codes for CASSDRGTNEKPFF.